The 27 T cell receptor beta chains presented below share a single source sample, sequenced in a study of shared clonotypes between healthy human individuals. The assay was immunoSEQ multiplex PCR, and TCRdb's table has in-frame clones only and misses some. Of approximately 1,000,000 clones in the sample, about four fifths were seen once. Material: memory CD4+ T cells from PBMCs. Subset of the sample: CD45RA-negative fraction. All receptors derive from a man between 18 and 29 years old in good health. Some clones in this sample may be carry-over from other donors' samples.

The rearrangement links TRBV6-1 to TRBJ2-2; D may be TRBD1 (6 bases). The length of the CDR3 is 14 residues. Germline V gives CDR1 MNHNS, CDR2 SASEGT. V was cut by 7 bases and J by 5 bases, with 14 bases left in between. CDR3 amino acids: CASTPGHLTGELFF. As DNA, the CDR3 is TGTGCCAGCACTCCGGGACATTTAACCGGGGAGCTGTTTTTT.

The chain employs TRBV5-8 and TRBJ2-1, with D possibly matching TRBD2 (5 bases). V was shortened by 4 bases and J by 1 base, with 12 bases between the two germline ends. From germline, CDR1 is SGHTS and CDR2 YDEGEE. CDR3 length equals 15 residues. The CDR3 sequence is CASSLRGMSYNEQFF. In DNA, the CDR3 is TGTGCCAGCAGCCTCCGGGGTATGTCCTACAATGAGCAGTTCTTC.

This clone was counted between two and nine times. J is TRBJ1-3 and V is TRBV5-4; D may be TRBD1 (5 bases). V was trimmed by 4 bases and J by 0 bases, leaving 11 bases between them. The CDR3 length is 15 residues. In germline, CDR1 is SGHNT, CDR2 YYREEE (reference sequence). The CDR3 DNA reads TGTGCCAGCAGCATGACAGCGACCTCTGGAAACACCATATATTTT. It yields the protein CASSMTATSGNTIYF.

Remarks on this clone: One junction end disagrees with the germline gene, perhaps due to a read error. The gene calls are TRBV27 and TRBJ1-5, with 7 bases fitting TRBD1. Per germline, CDR1 MNHEY and CDR2 SMNVEV (reference sequence). This CDR3 contains 14 residues. The CDR3, as DNA: TGTGCCAGCAGTTCCGACAGGGACCCCGAGGCCCCAGCATTT. The encoded protein is CASSSDRDPEAPAF.

Details on this clone: Other nucleotide sequences in the sample specify the same CDR3. The J gene is TRBJ2-7, the V gene TRBV11-2; D may be TRBD1 or TRBD2 (5 bases each). V lost 1 base and J 3 bases, leaving 7 bases between the germline ends. This CDR3 contains 13 residues. Germline loops: CDR1 SGHAT, CDR2 FQNNGV. The CDR3 loop reads CASSLAGSYEQYF. CDR3 coding DNA: TGTGCCAGCAGCTTAGCAGGGAGCTACGAGCAGTACTTC.

The table lists this clone with a count of one. This sequence joins TRBV5-1 and TRBJ1-1, with D hard to call. Germline lookup yields CDR1 SGHRS and CDR2 YFSETQ. CDR3 length equals 13 residues. Trimming shortened V by 4 bases and J by 4 bases, and 11 bases separated the two germline ends. The DNA for the CDR3 is TGCGCCAGCAGCAGAGACGGACGCACTGAAGCTTTCTTT. Its translation: CASSRDGRTEAFF.

The V and J genes are TRBV11-2 and TRBJ2-2, with a weak D call TRBD1 (6 bases). The CDR3 runs to 15 residues. Trimming removed 1 base at V and 7 bases at J, with 13 bases between. Germline V gene sequence: CDR1 SGHAT, CDR2 FQNNGV. CDR3 residues: CASSLAGAPLGELFF. The CDR3 nucleotides are TGTGCCAGCAGCTTAGCAGGGGCGCCCCTCGGGGAGCTGTTTTTT.

The rearrangement links TRBV5-1 to TRBJ1-2; unclear D gene. The germline gives CDR1 SGHRS, CDR2 YFSETQ. The CDR3 loop spans 13 amino acids. V was pared by 0 bases and J by 7 bases, with 10 bases between. CDR3 DNA sequence: TGCGCCAGCAGCTTGGAGGGTTCCGGTGGCTACACCTTC. Translation gives CASSLEGSGGYTF.

This chain links TRBV4-2 with TRBJ2-2, with D maybe TRBD1 (5 bases). The CDR3 consists of 17 residues. Deletions cut 5 bases from V and 1 base from J, with 17 bases between. Germline CDR1 and CDR2: LGHNA and YNFKEQ. This chain's CDR3 is CASSSLVGQGNTGELFF. DNA for the CDR3: TGTGCCAGCAGCAGCCTGGTCGGGCAGGGGAACACCGGGGAGCTGTTTTTT.

This sequence joins TRBV5-6 and TRBJ2-7, with D possibly TRBD2 on 6 matching bases. CDR3 length equals 15 residues. Trimming removed 4 bases at V and 1 base at J, with 15 bases between. Per the germline V gene, CDR1 is SGHDT and CDR2 is YYEEEE. The DNA of the CDR3 is TGTGCCAGCAGCGCGGAGGGACCGACGTCCTACGAGCAGTACTTC. It yields the protein CASSAEGPTSYEQYF.

This clone was detected only a few times. J is TRBJ2-1 and V is TRBV9; D might be TRBD2 (6 bases). Trimming stripped 4 bases from V and 6 bases from J, with 17 bases between. Germline V CDR1 and CDR2: SGDLS, YYNGEE. The CDR3 has 15 amino acids. This CDR3 is CASSYRDSPRNEQFF. CDR3 DNA: TGTGCCAGCAGCTACCGGGACTCCCCCCGCAATGAGCAGTTCTTC.

The gene calls are TRBV10-3 and TRBJ1-3; the D is unclear. Looked up from germline, CDR1 is ENHRY and CDR2 is SYGVKD. The CDR3 runs to 13 residues. Trimming took off 10 bases at V and 3 bases at J, with 13 bases between the two ends. The CDR3 DNA is TGTGCCACCCTCTACACCGTTGGAAACACCATATATTTT. Translated: CATLYTVGNTIYF.

The chain is built from TRBV6-5 and TRBJ2-7; 10 bases are shared with TRBD2. Germline lookup yields CDR1 MNHEY and CDR2 SVGAGI. The CDR3 has 13 residues. The trim removed 7 bases at V and 7 bases at J, leaving 7 bases unmatched. CDR3 in amino acids: CASTASGSWEQYF. Here the CDR3 DNA reads TGTGCCAGCACAGCTAGCGGGAGTTGGGAGCAGTACTTC.

The V call is TRBV5-4, the J call TRBJ2-7; TRBD2 matches at 11 bases. Germline V gene lookup returns CDR1 SGHNT and CDR2 YYREEE (reference sequence). J lost 4 bases, V lost 0 bases, and 12 bases had no gene match. This CDR3 has 18 residues. CDR3 sequence: CASSLGPGSGRASYEQYF. DNA of the CDR3: TGTGCCAGCAGCTTGGGGCCGGGTAGCGGGAGGGCCTCGTACGAGCAGTACTTC.

The chain is built from TRBV4-2 and TRBJ2-5; a weak D match, TRBD2 (5 bases). In germline, CDR1 is LGHNA, CDR2 YNFKEQ. CDR3 length equals 14 residues. Trimming removed 1 base at V and 2 bases at J, with 8 bases between. The CDR3 DNA follows: TGTGCCAGCAGCCAAGGGACTCTTCAAGAGACCCAGTACTTC. It specifies CASSQGTLQETQYF.

The chain combines TRBV28 with TRBJ1-2, with D perhaps TRBD1 (5 bases). Germline V gene lookup returns CDR1 MDHEN and CDR2 SYDVKM. The V and J ends lost 5 bases and 7 bases respectively, with 11 bases between them. The length of the CDR3 is 12 residues. Written as DNA, the CDR3 is TGTGCCAGCAGTCTGAAGAGGGGTGGCTACACCTTC. The encoded protein is CASSLKRGGYTF.

This chain uses TRBV30 with TRBJ1-5; D perhaps matches TRBD1 (5 bases). V lost 2 bases and J 5 bases, leaving 10 bases between the germline ends. The CDR3 loop spans 13 amino acids. Germline values: CDR1 GTSNPN, CDR2 SVGIG (reference sequence). The DNA of the CDR3 is TGTGCCTGGAGTCAGGGCAGGGATCAGCCCCAGCATTTT. Translating it yields CAWSQGRDQPQHF.

CDR3 protein: CASSLIGEKLFF. The CDR3 coding sequence is TGTGCCAGCAGTTTGATTGGTGAAAAACTGTTTTTT. V usage is TRBV27 and J usage is TRBJ1-4, with no clear D. The germline V and J ends were trimmed by 3 bases and 7 bases, with 6 bases remaining between them. Looked up from germline, CDR1 is MNHEY and CDR2 is SMNVEV (reference sequence). The CDR3 consists of 12 residues.

The gene calls are TRBV7-2 and TRBJ1-5; D call uncertain. The CDR3 totals 12 residues. CDR1 is SGHTA, CDR2 FQGNSA, per germline. V dropped 3 bases and J dropped 6 bases, with 6 bases sitting between them. DNA for the CDR3: TGTGCCAGCAGCTTTATCCGTCAGCCCCAGCATTTT. Residues: CASSFIRQPQHF.

This chain joins TRBV7-9 and TRBJ1-4, with 8 bases identical to TRBD1. The CDR3 is 13 amino acids. Germline V gene sequence: CDR1 SEHNR, CDR2 FQNEAQ (reference sequence). The V gene end was trimmed by 7 bases and the J gene end by 8 bases; junction bases not matched to a gene: 6. Here the CDR3 DNA reads TGTGCCAGCACCACGGGACAGGTAGAAAAACTGTTTTTT. Its translation: CASTTGQVEKLFF. The whole variable domain, filled in from reference TRBV7-9 and TRBJ1-4, reads DTGVSQNPRHKITKRGQNVTFRCDPISEHNRLYWYRQTLGQGPEFLTYFQNEAQLEKSRLLSDRFSAERPKGSFSTLEIQRTEQGDSAMYLCASTTGQVEKLFFGSGTQLSVL.

In this sample, this clone turned up many times. The chain has TRBV21-1 and TRBJ2-3; the table's TRBD2 call for D was not verified on the DNA. TRBV21-1 has pseudogene status. This CDR3 contains 17 residues. The CDR3 loop reads CASSKADRGHRKDTQYF. DNA for the CDR3: TGTGCCAGCAGCAAAGCGGACCGGGGTCACCGGAAAGATACGCAGTATTTT.

This chain uses TRBV6-1 with TRBJ2-7, with 11 bases matching TRBD2. This CDR3 region has 17 residues. With 3 bases clipped from V and 3 bases from J, the junction kept 10 bases outside the gene matches. Germline assignment: CDR1 MNHNS and CDR2 SASEGT. This chain's CDR3 is CASSDATSGTLYYEQYF. CDR3 nucleotide sequence: TGTGCCAGCAGTGACGCGACTAGCGGGACCCTCTACTACGAGCAGTACTTC.

The rearrangement joins TRBV9 to TRBJ1-2; tentatively, D is TRBD1 (6 bases). Between the trimmed V and J ends, which lost 4 bases and 1 base, there was a span of 11 bases. The germline V gene has CDR1 SGDLS and CDR2 YYNGEE. The CDR3 has 14 amino acids. CDR3 in DNA: TGTGCCAGCAGCCTAGGGGGAAGTAACTATGGCTACACCTTC. Its translation is CASSLGGSNYGYTF.

The chain employs TRBV5-1 and TRBJ2-1; 7 nucleotides agree with TRBD2. V trimming: 1 base; J trimming: 9 bases; junction bases outside the gene matches: 10. CDR3 length: 15 amino acids. Germline values: CDR1 SGHRS, CDR2 YFSETQ. The CDR3: CASSLTSSREGEQFF. The CDR3 DNA reads TGCGCCAGCAGCTTGACCTCCTCCAGGGAGGGTGAGCAGTTCTTC.

The chain couples TRBV7-9 to TRBJ1-3; no clear D. The CDR3 is 15 residues long. Trimming cost V 0 bases and J 2 bases, with 8 bases left between them. Germline lookup yields CDR1 SEHNR and CDR2 FQNEAQ (reference sequence). The CDR3 protein is CASSLASGPGNTIYF. In DNA form, the CDR3 reads TGTGCCAGCAGCTTAGCGTCCGGTCCTGGAAACACCATATATTTT.

This chain links TRBV28 with TRBJ2-7; 9 bases fit TRBD2. J was trimmed by 7 bases and V by 6 bases; bases with no gene match: 10. This CDR3 comprises 14 residues. Germline CDR1 MDHEN, CDR2 SYDVKM. The CDR3 nucleotides are TGTGCCAGCAGCCGACTAGCGGACCGGGGGGAGCAGTACTTC. Translated: CASSRLADRGEQYF.

Concerning this clone: The junction departs from the called germline gene at one end, perhaps through a read error. The genes are TRBV5-1 and TRBJ1-6; D unclear. The CDR3 covers 14 residues. The germline gives CDR1 SGHRS, CDR2 YFSETQ. CDR3 protein: CASSLGTYNSPLHF. CDR3 nucleotides: TGCGCCAGCAGTTTGGGCACCTATAATTCACCCCTCCACTTT. The variable domain in full, completed from reference TRBV5-1 and TRBJ1-6, reads KAGVTQTPRYLIKTRGQQVTLSCSPISGHRSVSWYQQTPGQGLQFLFEYFSETQRNKGNFPGRFSGRQFSNSRSEMNVSTLELGDSALYLCASSLGTYNSPLHFGNGTRLTVT.